The next 22 T cell receptor beta chains were all read from a single sample in a study of blood T cells in healthy people across ages. A sample-barcoded 5' primer and a J-beta primer mix were used in a second PCR of roughly 6 to 11 cycles. Each CDR3 protein is one row after TCRdb ran MiXCR on the 5' RACE reads. The table records some 710,000 distinct CDR3 sequences, about half of them present only once. The sample comprised blood. These receptor sequences come from a man aged 80 or over in good health.

The V call is TRBV20-1, the J call TRBJ2-7; TRBD2 matches at 10 bases. This CDR3 spans 14 amino acids. With V trimmed by 0 bases and J by 3 bases, 2 bases remained unmatched. The germline V gene encodes CDR1 DFQATT and CDR2 SNEGSKA (reference sequence). The CDR3 DNA reads as TGCAGTGCTAGAGATGCTAGCGGGAGCTACGAGCAGTACTTC. Amino acids: CSARDASGSYEQYF.

This chain links TRBV29-1 with TRBJ2-1, with D possibly being TRBD1 (5 bases). The CDR3 is 17 amino acids. Germline assignment: CDR1 SQVTM and CDR2 ANQGSEA. V lost 1 base, J lost 6 bases, and 22 bases lay in between. CDR3 in amino acids: CSVEGRMGRKSGNEQFF. The CDR3 nucleotides read TGCAGCGTTGAAGGGCGTATGGGGCGGAAATCCGGCAATGAGCAGTTCTTC.

This clonotype was seen a few times. The chain links TRBV30 to TRBJ2-7; TRBD2 agrees at 7 bases. Germline CDR1 GTSNPN, CDR2 SVGIG (reference sequence). The CDR3 runs to 13 residues. V dropped 2 bases and J dropped 6; count of bases not matched to a gene: 7. CDR3 in DNA: TGTGCCTGGAGTCCGAGATCGGGAGGCGAGCAGTACTTC. It translates to CAWSPRSGGEQYF.

This clonotype was observed a few times. V and J are TRBV2 and TRBJ2-4; TRBD2 might be the D (5 bases). This CDR3 is 18 amino acids long. The V end lost 2 bases, the J end lost 3 bases, and 20 bases lay between the germline ends. Germline CDR1 reads SNHLY; CDR2 reads FYNNEI. The CDR3 nucleotides are TGTGCCAGCAGTGAAAGATCGGGGATATCGTTCGGCAAAAACATTCAGTACTTC. This codes for CASSERSGISFGKNIQYF.

This clonotype has ten or more counts. The rearrangement uses TRBV12-3 or TRBV12-4 and TRBJ1-5; D remains unclear. Deletions cut 2 bases from V and 4 bases from J, with 6 bases between. The CDR3 is made up of 13 amino acids. Here the CDR3 DNA reads TGTGCCAGCAGTTTAACGGGGAATCAGCCCCAGCATTTT. Translating it yields CASSLTGNQPQHF.

The chain joins TRBV7-3 to TRBJ2-1, with 7 nucleotides matching TRBD1. The CDR3 consists of 15 residues. With 5 bases clipped from V and 3 bases from J, the junction kept 7 bases outside the gene matches. CDR1 and CDR2 from the germline V gene are SGHTA and FQGTGA. In DNA form, the CDR3 reads TGTGCCAGCAGCCCGACCGGGACAGACTACAATGAGCAGTTCTTC. The encoded protein is CASSPTGTDYNEQFF.

The V gene is TRBV10-3, the J gene TRBJ1-5; 9 nucleotides match TRBD1. The germline CDR1 and CDR2 sequences are ENHRY and SYGVKD. With 6 bases clipped from V and 9 bases from J, the junction kept 6 bases outside the gene matches. The CDR3 is 13 amino acids. The CDR3 DNA reads as TGTGCCATCAGACAGGGGGCTGGTGGGCCCCAGCATTTT. This codes for CAIRQGAGGPQHF.

The chain has TRBV7-6 and TRBJ2-1; possibly TRBD2 for D (7 bases). The CDR3 spans 15 residues. Per germline, CDR1 SGHVS and CDR2 FNYEAQ. The germline V and J ends were trimmed by 5 bases and 6 bases, with 17 bases remaining between them. The CDR3 sequence is CASSPPVGGANEQFF. In DNA form, the CDR3 reads TGTGCCAGCAGCCCCCCGGTGGGGGGGGCCAATGAGCAGTTCTTC.

The chain links TRBV20-1 to TRBJ2-5; the match to TRBD2 covers 10 bases. The germline gives CDR1 DFQATT, CDR2 SNEGSKA (reference sequence). This CDR3 region has 16 residues. After removal of 0 bases from V and 5 bases from J, the junction contained 9 bases not matched to a gene. CDR3 DNA sequence: TGCAGTGCTAGAGATACGAGCGGGAGGGCCTGGGAGACCCAGTACTTC. Its translation: CSARDTSGRAWETQYF.

This chain joins TRBV7-2 and TRBJ2-5; the D call may be TRBD1 or TRBD2 (5 bases each). The CDR3 is made up of 15 amino acids. Germline CDR1 reads SGHTA; CDR2 reads FQGNSA. V was trimmed by 5 bases and J by 2 bases, leaving 15 bases between them. The CDR3 region is CASSQTDIAQETQYF. CDR3 DNA: TGTGCCAGCAGCCAGACAGATATAGCGCAAGAGACCCAGTACTTC.

This clonotype occurred a few times. The J gene is TRBJ1-1, the V gene TRBV11-2; a weak D match, TRBD1 (5 bases). The V gene lost 1 base and the J gene lost 8 bases, with 8 bases spanning the gap. The CDR3 sequence is 12 residues long. Germline loops: CDR1 SGHAT, CDR2 FQNNGV. The DNA of the CDR3 is TGTGCCAGCAGCTTAGTGAACAGGGAAGCTTTCTTT. Protein sequence: CASSLVNREAFF.

This chain links TRBV7-9 with TRBJ2-5; TRBD1 is a possible D gene (5 bases). The CDR3 consists of 14 residues. Trimming took off 0 bases at V and 4 bases at J, with 9 bases between the two ends. Germline CDR1 reads SEHNR; CDR2 reads FQNEAQ (reference sequence). This chain's CDR3 is CASSLALTGETQYF. CDR3 in DNA: TGTGCCAGCAGCTTAGCCTTAACAGGAGAGACCCAGTACTTC.

Written as DNA, the CDR3 is TGTGCCAGCAGTTATGGTGAGGCGGGAGTTAATGAGCAGTTCTTC. Its translation is CASSYGEAGVNEQFF. The chain employs TRBV27 and TRBJ2-1, with 7 bases matching TRBD2. J lost 7 bases, V lost 4 bases, and 10 bases had no gene match. The CDR3 is 15 amino acids. CDR1 is MNHEY, CDR2 SMNVEV, per germline (reference sequence).

This clonotype was counted between two and nine times. The J gene is TRBJ2-5, the V gene TRBV28; D is unresolved. Germline V gene sequence: CDR1 MDHEN, CDR2 SYDVKM. The CDR3 loop spans 14 amino acids. V was pared by 6 bases and J by 0 bases, with 11 bases between. The CDR3, as DNA: TGTGCCAGCAGGCCACAGAAGGACCAAGAGACCCAGTACTTC. Translation: CASRPQKDQETQYF.

The gene calls are TRBV5-1 and TRBJ1-2, with 7 bases aligning to TRBD1. V was clipped by 4 bases and J by 2 bases; unmatched bases: 2. Germline V gene data show CDR1 as SGHRS and CDR2 as YFSETQ. The CDR3 is made up of 13 amino acids. As DNA, the CDR3 is TGCGCCAGCAGCACGGGACAGAACTATGGCTACACCTTC. It specifies CASSTGQNYGYTF.

As concerns this clonotype: Compared with germline, one end of the junction differs, possibly owing to a read error. The rearrangement uses TRBV28 and TRBJ2-6; D not resolved. Per the germline V gene, CDR1 is MDHEN and CDR2 is SYDVKM. The CDR3 runs 14 residues. The CDR3 DNA is TGTGTCAGCAAGGGAATCGGTGGGGCCAACGTCCTGACTTTC. Protein sequence: CVSKGIGGANVLTF.

The CDR3 bases are TGTGCCTGGAAAGCGGGAGTAGGGCATGAGCAGTTCTTC. It is translated as CAWKAGVGHEQFF. The V call is TRBV30, the J call TRBJ2-1; TRBD2 aligns across 8 bases. Germline V gene sequence: CDR1 GTSNPN, CDR2 SVGIG (reference sequence). The CDR3 loop spans 13 amino acids. The J segment lost 8 bases and the V segment lost 4 bases, leaving 7 bases of the junction unmatched.

The chain combines TRBV5-1 with TRBJ2-1; tentative D call: TRBD2 (5 bases). The length of the CDR3 is 12 residues. Trimming shortened V by 4 bases and J by 12 bases, and 14 bases separated the two germline ends. Germline CDR1 is SGHRS and CDR2 is YFSETQ. The CDR3 loop reads CASSLGLSVQFF. DNA of the CDR3: TGCGCCAGCAGCCTAGGACTCAGTGTGCAGTTCTTC.

The chain recombines TRBV20-1 with TRBJ2-5; TRBD2 matches 13 bases. Trimming cost V 5 bases and J 5 bases; bases outside gene matches: 11. The V gene's germline CDR1 is DFQATT and CDR2 SNEGSKA (reference sequence). This CDR3 spans 16 amino acids. CDR3 amino acids: CSAAAGTSGIWETQYF. The CDR3 nucleotides are TGCAGTGCTGCTGCCGGGACTAGCGGGATCTGGGAGACCCAGTACTTC.

The chain is built from TRBV7-3 and TRBJ2-3, with TRBD2 identical over 9 bases. Germline V gene lookup returns CDR1 SGHTA and CDR2 FQGTGA. This CDR3 is 15 amino acids long. With 5 bases clipped from V and 3 bases from J, the junction kept 6 bases outside the gene matches. CDR3 DNA: TGTGCCAGCAGCATCGATAGCGGGAGTACAGATACGCAGTATTTT. Translated: CASSIDSGSTDTQYF.

The genes are TRBV7-9 and TRBJ1-1; no reliable D call. The CDR3 covers 15 residues. The germline V gene encodes CDR1 SEHNR and CDR2 FQNEAQ (reference sequence). V was cut by 1 base and J by 1 base, with 10 bases left in between. CDR3: CASSLVSGRNTEAFF. CDR3 sequence (DNA): TGTGCCAGCAGCTTAGTCTCTGGGCGGAACACTGAAGCTTTCTTT.

This clonotype was seen a few times. Sequence at one end of the junction differs from germline and may be a read error. This chain links TRBV6-1 with TRBJ2-2; no clear D gene. Germline CDR1 is MNHNS and CDR2 is SASEGT. The CDR3 has 13 residues. The CDR3 reads CASSEVNSGELFF. Here the CDR3 DNA reads TGTGCCAGCAGTGAAGTGAACTCCGGGGAGCTGTTTTTT.